This TCR beta chain emerged from a study of T cells after yellow fever vaccination. Study overall: In the case of low-cell-number fractions, SMART-Seq v4 Ultra Low Input was used for preparation. Study results and limitations: Although most clonotypes did not, a small share appeared in both CD4 and CD8 compartments. A secondary response was less intense yet reached its peak sooner, at day 5 versus 15.

TCRdb analysed the 5' RACE reads with MiXCR anew, one entry per CDR3 protein. The table shows hundreds of thousands of distinct CDR3 sequences, with about 14% occurring only once. Unmatched junction bases numbered 6, after V lost 1 base and J lost 6 bases. This CDR3 spans 16 amino acids. To note about this clonotype: Antigen unknown.

The V call is TRBV12-3 or TRBV12-4, the J call TRBJ2-4; TRBD2 matches 10 bases. The TCR comes from a man aged 30-40 years who received the YFV17D yellow fever vaccine. This material consisted of PBMCs, taken on the day of the yellow fever booster vaccination. The CDR3 DNA is TGTGCCAGCAGTTTAGAGCGGGAGGGCCGGGGAAACATTCAGTACTTC. Its translation: CASSLEREGRGNIQYF.